Sequencing of this T cell receptor beta chain was carried out in a study of shared clonotypes between healthy human individuals. Data came from immunoSEQ multiplex PCR; TCRdb stores just in-frame clones and leaves some out. The data show around 1.5 million clones, 95% to 99% seen once. Germline V lookup: CDR1 SGDLS, CDR2 YYNGEE. The ends were cut back, 0 bases at V and 6 bases at J, with 13 bases in the middle. The CDR3 totals 15 residues. Sequenced input: naive CD4+ T cells sorted from blood. The subset is: CD45RA+ positively selected. This chain uses TRBV9 with TRBJ2-1; unclear D gene. This receptor was obtained from a man aged 25-45 years in good health. CDR3 in DNA: TGTGCCAGCAGCGTAGCCCCATCAACCCCCAATGAGCAGTTCTTC. This encodes CASSVAPSTPNEQFF.